Each of the 30 T cell receptor beta chains below was sequenced from the same sample in a study of blood T cell repertoires in COVID-19. Method: immunoSEQ multiplex PCR; TCRdb's copy keeps in-frame clones and lacks some. The table includes over 400,000 clones, 85% to 90% detected once. Source material: peripheral blood. These receptors were obtained from a woman in her forties or fifties with COVID-19, enrolled during active disease.

The V and J genes are TRBV3-1 (or the pseudogene TRBV3-2) and TRBJ2-7; 9 bases map to TRBD2. J lost 5 bases, V lost 4 bases, and 3 bases had no gene match. The CDR3 spans 13 residues. Per the germline V gene, CDR1 is LGHDT and CDR2 is YNNKEL (reference sequence). CDR3 DNA sequence: TGTGCCAGCAGCCCGGGACTAGCTAACGAGCAGTACTTC. It translates to CASSPGLANEQYF.

The CDR3 protein is CASSYSRGRVEQYF. The DNA for the CDR3 is TGTGCCAGCAGTTACTCGCGGGGAAGGGTGGAGCAGTACTTC. The V and J genes are TRBV6-6 and TRBJ2-7; tentatively, D is TRBD2 (6 bases). Deletions cut 0 bases from V and 7 bases from J, with 13 bases between. The V gene's germline CDR1 is MNHNY and CDR2 SVGAGI (reference sequence). This CDR3 is 14 amino acids long.

This chain connects TRBV5-1 to TRBJ2-4; possible D gene TRBD2, 7 bases. CDR1 is SGHRS, CDR2 YFSETQ, per germline. The CDR3 totals 15 residues. The V gene lost 0 bases and the J gene lost 8 bases, with 15 bases spanning the gap. CDR3 DNA: TGCGCCAGCAGCTTGGCGTTAGGGGGAGGGGACATTCAGTACTTC. It yields the protein CASSLALGGGDIQYF.

V usage is TRBV6-5 and J usage is TRBJ1-5; D is unclear. Per germline, CDR1 MNHEY and CDR2 SVGAGI. The CDR3 is 13 amino acids. Trimming stripped 7 bases from V and 1 base from J, with 8 bases between. The CDR3, as DNA: TGTGCCAGCAAATTAGAAAGCAATCAGCCCCAGCATTTT. Translated: CASKLESNQPQHF.

This clone is a singleton in its sample. The V call is TRBV2, the J call TRBJ2-7; 7 positions match TRBD1. V shed 8 bases and J 3 bases; nucleotides not matched to a gene: 16. Germline CDR1 is SNHLY and CDR2 is FYNNEI. There are 16 residues in the CDR3. The CDR3 reads CASAALTGTAGYEQYF. CDR3 coding DNA: TGTGCCAGCGCGGCGCTAACCGGGACAGCCGGCTACGAGCAGTACTTC.

The chain employs TRBV28 and TRBJ1-6; unclear D gene. The CDR3 runs to 16 residues. Trimming removed 3 bases from V and 0 bases from J, with 9 bases in between. Germline V CDR1 and CDR2: MDHEN, SYDVKM. The CDR3 bases are TGTGCCAGCAGTTTTGAGGGAGGCTCCTATAATTCACCCCTCCACTTT. Translation gives CASSFEGGSYNSPLHF.

The V call is TRBV5-1, the J call TRBJ2-2, with D perhaps TRBD1 (6 bases). The CDR3 runs to 16 residues. In germline, CDR1 is SGHRS, CDR2 YFSETQ. V gave up 0 bases and J gave up 6 bases, with 15 bases separating them. As DNA, the CDR3 is TGCGCCAGCAGCTTGGGGCAGGGGAGTGGAGCCGGGGAGCTGTTTTTT. This gives the protein CASSLGQGSGAGELFF.

This chain joins TRBV5-1 and TRBJ1-5; the D gene is possibly TRBD1 (6 bases). V was cut by 4 bases and J by 7 bases, with 12 bases left in between. Germline V gene sequence: CDR1 SGHRS, CDR2 YFSETQ. This CDR3 has 13 amino acids. The CDR3 nucleotides read TGCGCCAGCAGCGAAGAAGGGGGACAGCCCCAGCATTTT. Protein product: CASSEEGGQPQHF.

The rearrangement uses TRBV13 and TRBJ2-5; possibly TRBD1 for D (5 bases). The V end lost 2 bases, the J end lost 4 bases, and 5 bases lay between the germline ends. CDR1 is PRHDT and CDR2 is FYEKMQ in the germline V gene (reference sequence). This CDR3 is built from 12 residues. CDR3 in amino acids: CASSLQGETQYF. In DNA, the CDR3 is TGTGCCAGCAGCTTACAGGGAGAGACCCAGTACTTC.

V is TRBV5-1 and J is TRBJ1-3, with TRBD1 matching 7 bases. The CDR3 runs 15 residues. V trimming: 4 bases; J trimming: 4 bases; junction bases outside the gene matches: 8. The V gene's germline CDR1 is SGHRS and CDR2 YFSETQ. The CDR3 DNA follows: TGCGCCAGCAGCGTAGCACCGGGACAGGGAAACACCATATATTTT. It codes for CASSVAPGQGNTIYF.

The chain joins TRBV30 to TRBJ2-1, with TRBD2 matching 7 bases. Germline loops: CDR1 GTSNPN, CDR2 SVGIG (reference sequence). Losses at the gene ends were 0 bases for V and 1 base for J; bases not matched to a gene: 3. The CDR3 consists of 15 residues. CDR3: CAWSVGGGSYNEQFF. DNA of the CDR3: TGTGCCTGGAGTGTTGGGGGGGGTTCCTACAATGAGCAGTTCTTC.

This clone was seen only a few times. The chain couples TRBV30 to TRBJ2-1; 7 nucleotides agree with TRBD2. CDR1 and CDR2 (germline): GTSNPN, SVGIG (reference sequence). V lost 2 bases and J lost 5; bases outside the gene matches: 9. The CDR3 is 15 residues long. The CDR3 loop is CAWSRLAPWDNEQFF. For the CDR3, the DNA is TGTGCCTGGAGTCGACTAGCTCCTTGGGACAATGAGCAGTTCTTC.

The genes are TRBV5-4 and TRBJ1-1; no clear D gene. The germline V and J ends were trimmed by 2 bases and 0 bases, with 8 bases remaining between them. The germline V gene encodes CDR1 SGHNT and CDR2 YYREEE (reference sequence). The CDR3 consists of 14 residues. The CDR3 loop is CASSFGQVNTEAFF. Here the CDR3 DNA reads TGTGCCAGCAGCTTCGGCCAGGTGAACACTGAAGCTTTCTTT. Using reference TRBV5-4 and TRBJ1-1 for the parts outside the CDR3, the full variable domain is ETGVTQSPTHLIKTRGQQVTLRCSSQSGHNTVSWYQQALGQGPQFIFQYYREEENGRGNFPPRFSGLQFPNYSSELNVNALELDDSALYLCASSFGQVNTEAFFGQGTRLTVV.

The chain joins TRBV28 to TRBJ2-3; 8 nucleotides align to TRBD2. Germline lookup yields CDR1 MDHEN and CDR2 SYDVKM. The CDR3 is 16 residues long. Trimming at V came to 5 bases and at J to 1 base, leaving 8 bases not matched to a gene. The CDR3 DNA follows: TGTGCCAGCAGTGGCGGGGGGCAAGGTGGCACAGATACGCAGTATTTT. It specifies CASSGGGQGGTDTQYF.

About this clone: Additional DNA sequences in this sample encode the identical CDR3. The CDR3 DNA follows: TGCAGTGCTAGTGGAGGAAATGGCTACACCTTC. Residues: CSASGGNGYTF. V is TRBV20-1 and J is TRBJ1-2, with unresolved D. V was pared by 3 bases and J by 6 bases, with 8 bases between. Germline V gives CDR1 DFQATT, CDR2 SNEGSKA (reference sequence). CDR3 length: 11 amino acids.

The chain links TRBV20-1 to TRBJ1-1; no clear D. Germline V gene lookup returns CDR1 DFQATT and CDR2 SNEGSKA (reference sequence). The CDR3 is 11 residues long. Trimming left V 0 bases short and J 10 bases short, with 9 bases between. The DNA of the CDR3 is TGCAGTGCTAGAGATATGTACAGAGCTTTCTTT. Its translation is CSARDMYRAFF.

The V call is TRBV2, the J call TRBJ1-2; D is unclear. CDR3 length equals 14 residues. CDR1 and CDR2 from the germline V gene are SNHLY and FYNNEI. Trimming removed 2 bases from V and 4 bases from J, with 11 bases in between. The CDR3 nucleotides read TGTGCCAGCAGTGAACCCAGGCCAGTCTATGGCTACACCTTC. Amino acid sequence: CASSEPRPVYGYTF.

CDR3 region: CASSLRFRADSNTGELFF. The CDR3 nucleotides read TGCGCCAGCAGCTTGAGGTTCAGAGCAGACTCGAACACCGGGGAGCTGTTTTTT. This chain connects TRBV5-1 to TRBJ2-2; D not resolved. V was clipped by 1 base and J by 0 bases, with 16 bases between them. The CDR3 has 18 residues. Per the germline V gene, CDR1 is SGHRS and CDR2 is YFSETQ.

The chain employs TRBV5-1 and TRBJ1-1; no definite D call. The V end lost 4 bases, the J end lost 2 bases, and 9 bases lay between the germline ends. Germline assignment: CDR1 SGHRS and CDR2 YFSETQ. The length of the CDR3 is 13 residues. CDR3: CASSIGGNTEAFF. The CDR3 coding sequence is TGCGCCAGCAGCATCGGAGGCAACACTGAAGCTTTCTTT.

The chain has TRBV11-3 and TRBJ2-1, with D possibly being TRBD2 (7 bases). The V gene's germline CDR1 is SGHNT and CDR2 YENEEA. The V and J ends lost 5 bases and 8 bases respectively, with 19 bases between them. The CDR3 totals 15 residues. CDR3 bases: TGTGCCAGCAGCCGCCGAAGGGGGGGGGACGATGAGCAGTTCTTC. Translated: CASSRRRGGDDEQFF.

The rearrangement uses TRBV3-1 (or the pseudogene TRBV3-2) and TRBJ2-7, with D maybe TRBD2 (6 bases). Germline assignment: CDR1 LGHDT and CDR2 YNNKEL (reference sequence). Between the trimmed V and J ends, which lost 8 bases and 0 bases, there was a span of 8 bases. There are 12 residues in the CDR3. The CDR3 protein is CASDGGSYEQYF. In nucleotides, the CDR3 is TGTGCCAGCGACGGGGGCTCCTACGAGCAGTACTTC.

This rearrangement joins TRBV30 to TRBJ2-2, with TRBD1 matching 8 bases. The CDR3 length is 13 residues. V dropped 4 bases and J dropped 7; count of bases not matched to a gene: 5. Germline CDR1 GTSNPN, CDR2 SVGIG (reference sequence). The CDR3 bases are TGTGCCTGGACCCGACAGGGGTACGGGGAGCTGTTTTTT. Protein sequence: CAWTRQGYGELFF.

This rearrangement joins TRBV2 to TRBJ1-2, with 8 bases that match TRBD1. V lost 4 bases to trimming and J lost 3 bases; unmatched junction nucleotides: 4. The CDR3 contains 14 residues. CDR1 is SNHLY and CDR2 is FYNNEI in the germline V gene. The CDR3 bases are TGTGCCAGCAGTGTACAGGGGGAGGACTATGGCTACACCTTC. This encodes CASSVQGEDYGYTF.

This chain connects TRBV5-1 to TRBJ2-2, with D possibly matching TRBD1 (5 bases). The CDR3 covers 15 residues. The ends were cut back, 0 bases at V and 6 bases at J, with 12 bases in the middle. The V gene's germline CDR1 is SGHRS and CDR2 YFSETQ. Here the CDR3 DNA reads TGCGCCAGCAGCTTGGGACAGAGGTGGTCCGGGGAGCTGTTTTTT. It yields the protein CASSLGQRWSGELFF. Supplemented by reference TRBV5-1 and TRBJ2-2, the full variable domain reads KAGVTQTPRYLIKTRGQQVTLSCSPISGHRSVSWYQQTPGQGLQFLFEYFSETQRNKGNFPGRFSGRQFSNSRSEMNVSTLELGDSALYLCASSLGQRWSGELFFGEGSRLTVL.

The gene calls are TRBV19 and TRBJ1-2; 9 nucleotides line up with TRBD1. The CDR3 extends over 14 amino acids. Looked up from germline, CDR1 is LNHDA and CDR2 is SQIVND (reference sequence). V lost 5 bases and J lost 7; bases outside the gene matches: 8. CDR3 sequence reads: CASSGSDRGFGYTF. The CDR3, as DNA: TGTGCCAGTAGTGGATCGGACAGGGGATTTGGCTACACCTTC.

Comments on this clone: Other DNA sequences from this sample encode an identical CDR3 as well. DNA of the CDR3: TGTGCCAGCTCACCCGCGGGGAACACTGAAGCTTTCTTT. It translates to CASSPAGNTEAFF. This chain uses TRBV18 with TRBJ1-1; D gene unclear. The germline V gene has CDR1 KGHSH and CDR2 LQKENI. The V end was cut by 3 bases, the J end by 1 base, with 6 bases between. The CDR3 runs 13 residues.

This sequence joins TRBV7-3 and TRBJ1-2; 9 bases line up with TRBD1. Germline-derived CDR1 and CDR2 are SGHTA and FQGTGA. The V gene end was trimmed by 5 bases and the J gene end by 5 bases; junction bases not matched to a gene: 21. CDR3 length: 19 residues. DNA of the CDR3: TGTGCCAGCAGCCCAAGACAGGGGGGAATCTATGGGGTTACATATGGCTACACCTTC. Translating gives CASSPRQGGIYGVTYGYTF.

This chain joins TRBV5-1 and TRBJ1-5; a possible D gene is TRBD1 (6 bases). CDR1 and CDR2 from the germline V gene are SGHRS and YFSETQ. Trimming stripped 2 bases from V and 7 bases from J, with 13 bases between. CDR3 size: 14 residues. Written as DNA, the CDR3 is TGCGCCAGCAGCTTCTTGGGAGGGGGACAGCCCCAGCATTTT. This codes for CASSFLGGGQPQHF.

The chain joins TRBV5-6 to TRBJ1-5, with a weak D call TRBD1 (6 bases). V gave up 4 bases and J gave up 7 bases, with 9 bases separating them. CDR1 and CDR2 from the germline V gene are SGHDT and YYEEEE. This CDR3 is 12 amino acids long. The CDR3 is CASSLGQQPQHF. The CDR3 DNA reads TGTGCCAGCAGCCTCGGACAGCAGCCCCAGCATTTT.

V gene TRBV18 combines with J gene TRBJ1-2, with 7 bases identical to TRBD1. J lost 2 bases, V lost 2 bases, and 11 bases had no gene match. Germline CDR1 and CDR2: KGHSH and LQKENI. This CDR3 contains 17 residues. The DNA of the CDR3 is TGTGCCAGCTCACCAGTCGGGACAGTCTCCTCCAACTATGGCTACACCTTC. Its translation: CASSPVGTVSSNYGYTF.